One TCR beta chain is described in this entry. Its recognized antigen is unknown. Nothing much larger sits one base from this clone, and base qualities are not available. The data stem from a study of blood T cells in healthy people across ages (dated by TCRdb to about 2015). About the study as a whole: In model experiments, template switching captured roughly one uniquely barcoded TCR beta cDNA molecule for every two T cells. Age-related changes in TCR beta repertoire diversity were measured in the study by deep sequencing normalized with unique cDNA molecular identifiers. The donors were divided into four age groups: young (average about 15 years), middle-aged (around 41), aged (roughly 66) and long-lived (82). Two additional independent replicas of 1 million unique cDNA reads from the same blood draw were analyzed for two donors (one aged 18 to 29 and one aged 80 or older).

Trimming costs V 0 bases and J 2 bases, and their ends lie 9 bases apart. Spanning cysteine to phenylalanine, the CDR3 consists of 15 amino acids. Only CDR3 DNA remains: 45 bases, in frame from the first base. Taken from the germline V gene, the CDR1 and CDR2 loops are SGDLS and YYNGEE. The library was produced with 5' RACE. Instrument used: Illumina HiSeq 2500. A second PCR of roughly 6 to 12 cycles was run with a J-beta primer mix and a sample-barcoded 5' primer. Each TCR beta cDNA molecule received a unique molecular identifier from a template-switch 5' adaptor carrying 12 random nucleotides. Each sample yielded at least 3 million CDR3-containing paired-end reads. First-strand cDNA synthesis was performed from all RNA using the Mint cDNA synthesis kit, with priming by a TRBC-specific oligonucleotide. Following uracil-DNA glycosylase treatment, a first 18-cycle PCR with universal primers M1SS and BC2_uni_R was performed on all cDNA. The authors processed their data as follows. For normalization, 1 million high-quality reads were randomly selected from each sample, with every read carrying a distinct molecular identifier. Reads sharing molecular identifiers were discarded rather than binned into consensus sequences. MiTCR, with a Q25 quality threshold and the strictest error-elimination algorithm, was used for CDR3 identification, clonotype clustering and error correction. A nonparametric unseen species model with Euler transformation was used to estimate lower-bound total TCR beta diversity. TCRdb's own reprocessing of the public reads used fastp at Q25 and MiXCR and kept productive beta chains. Identical CDR3 protein sequences are pooled into one entry, listed with their most common genes and DNA. The V and J calls and clone size come from TCRdb's table, not from the authors' own analysis. This sample holds roughly 500,000 distinct CDR3 sequences; around 24% were observed only once. Roughly 10% of the sample goes to the ten largest clones.

The paper's findings and limits, for the study overall: Because the CMV infection status of the donors was unknown, age-related changes in expanded clonotypes may potentially have been confounded. Compared with the aged group, more naive CD4+ T cells, fewer expanded clones and increased TCR diversity were shown by the long-lived group, suggesting age selection. Observed TCR beta diversity correlated strongly with the percentage of naive T cells measured by flow cytometry. Observed TCR beta diversity per million T cells fell roughly linearly with age, and a significant reduction was already apparent by age around 40. Estimates of total diversity from one million sequenced T cells were regarded as lower bounds and underestimates. Because profiling used bulk unsorted PBMCs, naive and antigen-experienced compartments could not be compared conclusively.

Donors were about 36 systemically healthy Caucasian individuals from Russia aged 6 to 90 years. Roughly 11 milliliters of peripheral blood were drawn from each donor into EDTA-treated Vacutainer tubes. PBMCs were isolated by Ficoll-Paque density-gradient centrifugation, with at least 6.5 million obtained per sample. Trizol reagent was used to extract total RNA from the PBMCs, yielding at least 6 micrograms per sample. For every donor, an aliquot of PBMCs went through flow cytometry to measure the percentages of naive CD45RAhigh/CD27high T cells. The same data also went into a second study, on T cells of mothers and their children. From the second report: The donors were nine systemically healthy Caucasian individuals, made up of three mothers and their six children. cDNA synthesis consumed the entire amount of extracted RNA, loaded at around 1.5 ug RNA in each 15 ul reaction. In the second PCR, the M1S primer added sample barcodes and 2-4 random nucleotides. Over 10 million TCR beta CDR3 reads came from each mother, compared with 3.3 million or so reads from each child. Thymic selection shapes the output of TCR recombination in a similar way in related and unrelated pairs, and inherited differences have a minor effect. Normalized repertoire overlap in related mother-child pairs was always slightly higher than in unrelated mother-child pairs, but the difference was never significant. No persistent microchimeric T cell clones were detected, at a sensitivity of approximately 110 clones per million clonotypes. Deep NGS was used in the study to compare the TCR beta repertoires of mothers and children and to look for features that separate related mother-child pairs from unrelated individuals. On average, the children were 11 +/- 4 years old, while the mothers were around 42 +/- 4 years old. After adapter ligation with NEBNext reagents, the libraries were sequenced on Illumina HiSeq 2000 with 100+100 nt paired-end reads. Mother and child libraries were prepared a month apart and sequenced in separate runs to prevent cross-contamination. Each donor had between about 450,000 and 2,100,000 distinct TCR beta clonotypes identified. Naive TCR beta clonotypes were estimated from low-frequency clonotypes matched to each donor's FACS-determined naive share, without sorting.

The sequenced sample was blood. This TCR was recovered from a boy aged 5-17 years in good health. The chain is assembled from TRBV9 and TRBJ2-1; no D gene call is confident. Here is the DNA: TGTGCCAGCAGCGTAGATCTGAGCGCCTACAATGAGCAGTTCTTC. Translated, this is CASSVDLSAYNEQFF.